The 32 T cell receptor beta chains given below trace back to one sample, sequenced in a study of metastatic and nonmetastatic thyroid tumors (dated by TCRdb to 2020 to 2022). None of the patients had been given any treatment before thyroid surgery. Library preparation employed PCR. Instrument used: Illumina HiSeq 4000. TCRdb reprocessed the public reads (quality trimming at Q25 with fastp, clone calling with MiXCR) and kept in-frame beta chains. The sample yields about 5,500 clones; around 35% were counted once. The ten largest clones take up around 17% of the sample. The material sequenced was tumor tissue. These receptors were collected from a male donor with papillary thyroid cancer or a benign thyroid nodule (not recorded which). Some clones in this sample may be carry-over from other donors' samples.

This clone is large by share. This chain uses TRBV12-3 or TRBV12-4 with TRBJ2-5; D may be TRBD1 (5 bases). The germline V and J ends were trimmed by 3 bases and 7 bases, with 12 bases remaining between them. The CDR3 covers 13 residues. The CDR3 loop reads CASSFGAVGTQYF. In DNA, the CDR3 is TGTGCCAGCAGTTTTGGGGCTGTGGGGACCCAGTACTTC.

This chain connects TRBV4-1 to TRBJ2-3, with D possibly being TRBD1 (6 bases). Trimming took 3 bases from V and 3 from J, leaving 22 bases between them. CDR1 and CDR2 (germline): MGHRA, YSYEKL. CDR3 length: 18 amino acids. The CDR3 sequence: CASSHGPRTAARTDTQYF. CDR3 nucleotide sequence: TGCGCCAGCAGCCATGGGCCACGGACAGCCGCTCGAACAGATACGCAGTATTTT.

This clone was detected only a few times. The chain couples TRBV28 to TRBJ1-6; possibly TRBD1 for D (6 bases). The CDR3 loop spans 12 amino acids. Trimming took off 5 bases at V and 7 bases at J, with 6 bases between the two ends. Germline-derived CDR1 and CDR2 are MDHEN and SYDVKM. The CDR3 DNA sequence: TGTGCCAGCAGTAGGGGGAATTCACCCCTCCACTTT. Translating it yields CASSRGNSPLHF.

The chain recombines TRBV7-6 with TRBJ2-7, with a possible D match to TRBD2 (7 bases). The germline gives CDR1 SGHVS, CDR2 FNYEAQ. V was cut by 3 bases and J by 1 base, with 10 bases left in between. CDR3 size: 14 residues. In nucleotides, the CDR3 is TGTGCCAGCAGCTTGGGGGGGCTGTCCTACGAGCAGTACTTC. It translates to CASSLGGLSYEQYF. The full variable domain, in which reference TRBV7-6 and TRBJ2-7 provide the parts outside the CDR3, is GAGVSQSPRYKVTKRGQDVALRCDPISGHVSLYWYRQALGQGPEFLTYFNYEAQQDKSGLPNDRFSAERPEGSISTLTIQRTEQRDSAMYRCASSLGGLSYEQYFGPGTRLTVT.

Only a few counts were recorded for this clone. V usage is TRBV19 and J usage is TRBJ2-1; a possible D gene is TRBD1 (6 bases). The CDR3 length is 15 residues. The germline V gene encodes CDR1 LNHDA and CDR2 SQIVND (reference sequence). Trimming removed 3 bases at V and 7 bases at J, with 16 bases between. DNA for the CDR3: TGTGCCAGTAGTATTCGGGCAGGGGAGAGGAATGAGCAGTTCTTC. Amino acid sequence: CASSIRAGERNEQFF. Combining the CDR3 with reference TRBV19 and TRBJ2-1 gives the whole variable domain DGGITQSPKYLFRKEGQNVTLSCEQNLNHDAMYWYRQDPGQGLRLIYYSQIVNDFQKGDIAEGYSVSREKKESFPLTVTSAQKNPTAFYLCASSIRAGERNEQFFGPGTRLTVL.

This clone was observed a handful of times. The V gene is TRBV6-6, the J gene TRBJ2-7; possibly TRBD1 for D (6 bases). Germline CDR1 reads MNHNY; CDR2 reads SVGAGI (reference sequence). This CDR3 comprises 15 residues. V lost 0 bases and J 3 bases, leaving 12 bases between the germline ends. The CDR3 bases are TGTGCCAGCAGTTACTCCCCGGGACACAACTACGAGCAGTACTTC. It is translated as CASSYSPGHNYEQYF.

The CDR3 region has the DNA TGTGCCAGCAGTGATTCTAGCTCGGCCGGGGAGCTGTTTTTT. The encoded protein is CASSDSSSAGELFF. The genes are TRBV6-4 and TRBJ2-2; D might be TRBD2 (5 bases). Germline loops: CDR1 MRHNA, CDR2 SNTAGT. V was trimmed by 3 bases and J by 6 bases, leaving 11 bases between them. The CDR3 runs 14 residues.

This clone came up a few times. The gene calls are TRBV6-1 and TRBJ2-7; D not certain. Germline V lookup: CDR1 MNHNS, CDR2 SASEGT. This CDR3 is built from 14 residues. V was trimmed by 4 bases and J by 2 bases, leaving 12 bases between them. The CDR3 here is CASSVNPSAYEQYF. Here the CDR3 DNA reads TGTGCCAGCAGTGTCAACCCCTCGGCCTACGAGCAGTACTTC.

This clone is labeled medium-sized (0.01 to 0.1%). Here the CDR3 omits its conserved ending phenylalanine or tryptophan, so a read error is the likely source. V usage is TRBV5-4 and J usage is TRBJ2-2, with D maybe TRBD1 (5 bases). Trimming took off 4 bases at V and 4 bases at J, with 14 bases between the two ends. Per the germline V gene, CDR1 is SGHNT and CDR2 is YYREEE (reference sequence). CDR3 length: 15 residues. CDR3: CASSHPTALTGELFS. CDR3 coding DNA: TGTGCCAGCAGCCATCCGACAGCCCTCACCGGGGAGCTGTTTTCT.

This clone came up many times. The genes are TRBV6-1 and TRBJ1-1; D may be TRBD1 (6 bases). Trimming pared 3 bases from V and 7 bases from J, leaving 12 bases between. The germline V gene has CDR1 MNHNS and CDR2 SASEGT. The CDR3 has 13 residues. CDR3 region: CASSDKGGNEAFF. CDR3 DNA: TGTGCCAGCAGTGACAAGGGGGGTAATGAAGCTTTCTTT.

This clone counts as large. The V gene is TRBV7-2, the J gene TRBJ1-2; no clear D. The CDR3 is 14 residues long. Germline assignment: CDR1 SGHTA and CDR2 FQGNSA. The V and J ends lost 3 bases and 2 bases respectively, with 10 bases between them. The CDR3 DNA sequence: TGTGCCAGCAGCTTGCCTACTCCCAACTATGGCTACACCTTC. This gives the protein CASSLPTPNYGYTF.

This clone was detected only a few times. The chain links TRBV6-4 to TRBJ2-2; tentatively, D is TRBD1 (6 bases). Germline V gives CDR1 MRHNA, CDR2 SNTAGT. The length of the CDR3 is 14 residues. Trimming stripped 6 bases from V and 3 bases from J, with 11 bases between. The CDR3 bases are TGTGCCAGCAGAGTGGGACATGACACCGGGGAGCTGTTTTTT. Translated, it gives CASRVGHDTGELFF.

By sample fraction, this clone is hyperexpanded (1% or more). The rearrangement joins TRBV7-3 to TRBJ2-1, with TRBD1 matching 8 bases. This CDR3 has 15 residues. V lost 5 bases to trimming and J lost 7 bases; unmatched junction nucleotides: 10. Per germline, CDR1 SGHTA and CDR2 FQGTGA. The CDR3 bases are TGTGCCAGCAGCCTCCGACAGGGGATATCGAATGAGCAGTTCTTC. This gives the protein CASSLRQGISNEQFF.

This chain connects TRBV2 to TRBJ2-7; D not certain. The length of the CDR3 is 11 residues. V lost 2 bases and J lost 3, with 2 bases in between. Per germline, CDR1 SNHLY and CDR2 FYNNEI. CDR3 amino acids: CASSEFYEQYF. The CDR3 region has the DNA TGTGCCAGCAGTGAATTCTACGAGCAGTACTTC.

This clone has a count of ten or more. The chain couples TRBV4-3 to TRBJ1-5, with D uncertain. V lost 0 bases and J lost 3, with 9 bases in between. Germline V CDR1 and CDR2: LGHNA, YSLEER. The CDR3 sequence is 15 residues long. DNA of the CDR3: TGCGCCAGCAGCCAAGATGGGGTTAACAATCAGCCCCAGCATTTT. It specifies CASSQDGVNNQPQHF.

This clone has more than one count but fewer than ten. The chain uses TRBV6-1 and TRBJ1-3; TRBD1 agrees at 8 bases. CDR3 length: 12 residues. The germline V gene has CDR1 MNHNS and CDR2 SASEGT. The V segment lost 11 bases and the J segment 3 bases; nucleotides outside the gene matches: 3. The CDR3 sequence: CAGGQGGNTIYF. CDR3 DNA: TGTGCCGGAGGACAGGGTGGAAACACCATATATTTT.

There are a few counts of this clone. The V call is TRBV20-1, the J call TRBJ2-5; the D gene is possibly TRBD2 (6 bases). The germline CDR1 and CDR2 sequences are DFQATT and SNEGSKA (reference sequence). The CDR3 length is 15 residues. The V end was cut by 7 bases, the J end by 5 bases, with 23 bases between. The CDR3 loop is CSVHRGWGGGETQYF. As DNA, the CDR3 is TGCAGTGTACACCGGGGGTGGGGCGGTGGTGAGACCCAGTACTTC.

This clone was counted only a few times. J is TRBJ1-1 and V is TRBV28; 8 bases are a match to TRBD1. V lost 9 bases to trimming and J lost 1 base; unmatched junction nucleotides: 4. The CDR3 is 13 residues long. Germline V gene sequence: CDR1 MDHEN, CDR2 SYDVKM. The CDR3 bases are TGTGCCAGTGGGGGACAGGCGAACACTGAAGCTTTCTTT. Its translation: CASGGQANTEAFF.

By sample fraction, this clone is large (0.1 to 1%). Germline is not matched at one junction end, which may reflect a read error. The chain uses TRBV20-1 and TRBJ1-6; the D gene is possibly TRBD1 (5 bases). This CDR3 comprises 18 residues. Germline CDR1 DFQATT, CDR2 SNEGSKA (reference sequence). The DNA for the CDR3 is TGCAGTGCGAGAGTCGGACAAGCGGCAAAAGCGTATAATTCACCCCTCCACTTT. Translated: CSARVGQAAKAYNSPLHF.

The chain combines TRBV5-1 with TRBJ2-7, with 7 bases that match TRBD2. J gave up 3 bases and V 4 bases, and 7 bases lay outside the gene matches. CDR3 size: 14 residues. Germline lookup yields CDR1 SGHRS and CDR2 YFSETQ. The DNA of the CDR3 is TGCGCCAGCAGCATCACTGGCGGGAGCTACGAGCAGTACTTC. This codes for CASSITGGSYEQYF.

V is TRBV13 and J is TRBJ2-7; no clear D. Trimming took off 4 bases at V and 6 bases at J, with 13 bases between the two ends. Germline V CDR1 and CDR2: PRHDT, FYEKMQ (reference sequence). The CDR3 length is 13 residues. For the CDR3, the DNA is TGTGCCAGCAGCTCAAACCGACTTAGCGAGCAGTACTTC. The encoded protein is CASSSNRLSEQYF.

This clone appeared many times. V is TRBV6-1 and J is TRBJ2-5, with TRBD2 as a possible D gene (5 bases). Between the trimmed V and J ends, which lost 3 bases and 2 bases, there was a span of 13 bases. The CDR3 spans 15 residues. Per the germline V gene, CDR1 is MNHNS and CDR2 is SASEGT. The CDR3 here is CASSEAGGEQETQYF. The CDR3 DNA reads TGTGCCAGCAGTGAGGCCGGTGGGGAGCAAGAGACCCAGTACTTC.

V is TRBV5-6 and J is TRBJ1-2; TRBD1 might be the D (5 bases). Germline V gene lookup returns CDR1 SGHDT and CDR2 YYEEEE. CDR3 size: 14 residues. Deletions cut 2 bases from V and 7 bases from J, with 15 bases between. This CDR3 is CASSFWGGYSGYTF. CDR3 nucleotide sequence: TGTGCCAGCAGCTTTTGGGGGGGATACAGTGGCTACACCTTC.

The chain combines TRBV27 with TRBJ1-1; D remains ambiguous. V was clipped by 5 bases and J by 0 bases, with 7 bases between them. This CDR3 has 13 residues. CDR1 is MNHEY, CDR2 SMNVEV, per germline (reference sequence). The DNA for the CDR3 is TGTGCCAGCAGTGACCGCATGAACACTGAAGCTTTCTTT. As protein: CASSDRMNTEAFF.

With respect to this clone: One end of the junction fails to match germline, which may point to a read error. The chain is built from TRBV11-3 and TRBJ2-7, with 7 bases matching TRBD1. The CDR3 is 15 residues long. Per the germline V gene, CDR1 is SGHNT and CDR2 is YENEEA. CDR3 residues: CASILEGTESYEQYF. The CDR3, as DNA: TGTGCCAGCATCTTAGAAGGGACAGAATCCTACGAGCAGTACTTC.

The chain is built from TRBV30 and TRBJ1-1; D unclear. The V gene lost 0 bases and the J gene lost 3 bases, with 8 bases spanning the gap. There are 13 residues in the CDR3. The germline V gene encodes CDR1 GTSNPN and CDR2 SVGIG (reference sequence). The CDR3 reads CAWSVWEDTEAFF. For the CDR3, the DNA is TGTGCCTGGAGTGTGTGGGAGGACACTGAAGCTTTCTTT.

This clone is labeled medium-sized. V gene TRBV29-1 combines with J gene TRBJ1-1; D not certain. The CDR3 runs 13 residues. Trimming removed 5 bases at V and 0 bases at J, with 10 bases between. Germline CDR1 and CDR2: SQVTM and ANQGSEA. In DNA form, the CDR3 reads TGCAGCGTTTACAGTGGCATGAACACTGAAGCTTTCTTT. Translation gives CSVYSGMNTEAFF.

Only a few counts were recorded for this clone. The chain uses TRBV7-2 and TRBJ2-2; maybe TRBD1 (6 bases). Trimming shortened V by 6 bases and J by 0 bases, and 8 bases separated the two germline ends. This CDR3 has 14 residues. CDR1 and CDR2 from the germline V gene are SGHTA and FQGNSA. CDR3 nucleotide sequence: TGTGCCAGCAGGGACAGAACGAACACCGGGGAGCTGTTTTTT. The encoded protein is CASRDRTNTGELFF.

This clone has only a few counts. The chain has TRBV6-1 and TRBJ2-2; 7 bases match TRBD2. Trimming at V came to 3 bases and at J to 1 base, leaving 2 bases not matched to a gene. The CDR3 totals 15 residues. Germline CDR1 is MNHNS and CDR2 is SASEGT. As DNA, the CDR3 is TGTGCCAGCAGTGAGGCTAGCGGGAACACCGGGGAGCTGTTTTTT. Translation gives CASSEASGNTGELFF.

The chain has TRBV28 and TRBJ2-7, with 9 bases aligning to TRBD2. Per the germline V gene, CDR1 is MDHEN and CDR2 is SYDVKM. The CDR3 is 16 amino acids. The V segment lost 5 bases and the J segment 0 bases; nucleotides outside the gene matches: 8. CDR3 region: CASSPRLAEPSYEQYF. The CDR3 DNA is TGTGCCAGCAGTCCTCGACTAGCGGAGCCCTCCTACGAGCAGTACTTC. The full variable domain, in which reference TRBV28 and TRBJ2-7 provide the parts outside the CDR3, is DVKVTQSSRYLVKRTGEKVFLECVQDMDHENMFWYRQDPGLGLRLIYFSYDVKMKEKGDIPEGYSVSREKKERFSLILESASTNQTSMYLCASSPRLAEPSYEQYFGPGTRLTVT.

The rearrangement uses TRBV6-5 and TRBJ1-6, with 11 bases aligning to TRBD1. The CDR3 sequence is 17 residues long. Unmatched junction bases numbered 11, after V lost 6 bases and J lost 7 bases. The germline V gene has CDR1 MNHEY and CDR2 SVGAGI. The CDR3 loop reads CASRYLRTGGSNSPLHF. CDR3 sequence (DNA): TGTGCCAGCAGATATCTCAGGACAGGGGGCTCAAATTCACCCCTCCACTTT.

This clone showed up just a few times. V usage is TRBV30 and J usage is TRBJ1-5; D is unresolved. Germline CDR1 is GTSNPN and CDR2 is SVGIG (reference sequence). The CDR3 loop spans 14 amino acids. V lost 3 bases and J lost 2, with 11 bases in between. The CDR3 sequence is CAWSDISRNQPQHF. The CDR3 DNA is TGTGCCTGGAGCGATATCTCCCGCAATCAGCCCCAGCATTTT.